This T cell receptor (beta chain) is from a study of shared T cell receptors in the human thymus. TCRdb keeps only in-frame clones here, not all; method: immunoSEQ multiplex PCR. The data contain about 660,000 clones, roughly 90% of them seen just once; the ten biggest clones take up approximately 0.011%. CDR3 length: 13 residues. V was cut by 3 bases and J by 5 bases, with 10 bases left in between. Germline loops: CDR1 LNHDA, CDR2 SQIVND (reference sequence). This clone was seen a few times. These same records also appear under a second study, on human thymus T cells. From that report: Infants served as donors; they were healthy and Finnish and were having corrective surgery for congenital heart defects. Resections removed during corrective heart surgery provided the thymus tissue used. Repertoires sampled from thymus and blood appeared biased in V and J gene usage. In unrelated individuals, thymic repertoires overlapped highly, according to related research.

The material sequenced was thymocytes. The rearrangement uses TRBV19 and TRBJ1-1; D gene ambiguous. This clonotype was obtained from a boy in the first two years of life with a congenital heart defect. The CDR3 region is CASSIRTETEAFF. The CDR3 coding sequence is TGTGCCAGTAGTATCAGGACTGAGACTGAAGCTTTCTTT.